This passage covers 22 T cell receptor beta chains from one sample sequenced in a study of blood T cell repertoires in COVID-19. Sequencing was performed with immunoSEQ multiplex PCR; in TCRdb, only in-frame clones are kept and a portion is missing. This sample has 95,000 or so clones; 81% occur once, and the top ten carry around 27%. Sequencing used peripheral blood. The receptors come from a man aged 80 or over with active or convalescent COVID-19.

This sequence joins TRBV29-1 and TRBJ1-3, with D hard to call. CDR3 length equals 12 residues. V shed 3 bases and J shed 3 bases, with 6 bases lying between them. Germline assignment: CDR1 SQVTM and CDR2 ANQGSEA. The CDR3 bases are TGCAGCGTTGAGACACTTGGAAACACCATATATTTT. Amino acid sequence: CSVETLGNTIYF.

The chain employs TRBV6-6 and TRBJ1-3; 8 nucleotides align to TRBD1. Germline V gene lookup returns CDR1 MNHNY and CDR2 SVGAGI (reference sequence). The trim removed 5 bases at V and 5 bases at J, leaving 11 bases unmatched. There are 16 residues in the CDR3. Here the CDR3 DNA reads TGTGCCAGCAGTCGCTCCGGCGGACAGGGTAGAAACACCATATATTTT. This encodes CASSRSGGQGRNTIYF.

This chain joins TRBV29-1 and TRBJ2-7, with a possible D match to TRBD2 (7 bases). Looked up from germline, CDR1 is SQVTM and CDR2 is ANQGSEA. CDR3 length equals 12 residues. V was shortened by 3 bases and J by 6 bases, with 12 bases between the two germline ends. The CDR3 sequence: CSVDRGGGEQYF. CDR3 coding DNA: TGCAGCGTTGACAGGGGAGGGGGCGAGCAGTACTTC.

The CDR3 sequence is CASSFDRLEEAFF. The CDR3 DNA sequence: TGTGCCAGCAGTTTTGACCGCCTGGAGGAGGCTTTCTTT. The V and J genes are TRBV12-3 or TRBV12-4 and TRBJ1-1; D not certain. The CDR3 has 13 amino acids. Trimming pared 3 bases from V and 11 bases from J, leaving 16 bases between.

This clone was seen only once. The V and J genes are TRBV19 and TRBJ2-3; 12 nucleotides line up with TRBD2. The CDR3 is made up of 15 amino acids. V shed 8 bases and J 0 bases; nucleotides not matched to a gene: 3. Germline V lookup: CDR1 LNHDA, CDR2 SQIVND (reference sequence). The CDR3 is CASRGLAGSTDTQYF. The CDR3, as DNA: TGTGCCAGTCGCGGACTAGCGGGGAGCACAGATACGCAGTATTTT.

This chain uses TRBV3-1 (or the pseudogene TRBV3-2) with TRBJ1-2, with D hard to call. The V gene lost 1 base and the J gene lost 2 bases, with 8 bases spanning the gap. Germline loops: CDR1 LGHDT, CDR2 YNNKEL (reference sequence). The CDR3 sequence is 14 residues long. Here the CDR3 DNA reads TGTGCCAGCAGCCAAGGGCCAGTGAACTATGGCTACACCTTC. It yields the protein CASSQGPVNYGYTF.

The chain employs TRBV5-1 and TRBJ1-4, with 7 positions matching TRBD1. Germline V gives CDR1 SGHRS, CDR2 YFSETQ. V was clipped by 4 bases and J by 3 bases; unmatched bases: 18. The CDR3 length is 19 residues. CDR3 DNA sequence: TGCGCCAGCAGCGGCGGACAGGTCATAGTCGATCCCCCTAATGAAAAACTGTTTTTT. As protein: CASSGGQVIVDPPNEKLFF.

This rearrangement joins TRBV10-3 to TRBJ1-1; D ambiguous. CDR1 and CDR2 from the germline V gene are ENHRY and SYGVKD. The CDR3 has 15 amino acids. The ends were cut back, 3 bases at V and 2 bases at J, with 13 bases in the middle. CDR3: CAISESGLPNTEAFF. CDR3 DNA sequence: TGTGCCATCAGTGAAAGCGGCCTGCCAAACACTGAAGCTTTCTTT.

This sequence joins TRBV5-4 and TRBJ2-3, with D unresolved. The CDR3 loop spans 14 amino acids. From germline, CDR1 is SGHNT and CDR2 YYREEE (reference sequence). Trimming took 2 bases from V and 2 from J, leaving 9 bases between them. CDR3 protein: CASSFLEDTDTQYF. CDR3 coding DNA: TGTGCCAGCAGCTTTTTAGAAGACACAGATACGCAGTATTTT.

The chain combines TRBV2 with TRBJ1-2; D ambiguous. From germline, CDR1 is SNHLY and CDR2 FYNNEI. The V gene lost 4 bases and the J gene lost 6 bases, with 18 bases spanning the gap. This CDR3 region has 15 residues. The CDR3 sequence: CASSGPQAGWDGYTF. In DNA, the CDR3 is TGTGCCAGCAGTGGGCCTCAAGCGGGATGGGATGGCTACACCTTC.

The chain is built from TRBV7-9 and TRBJ2-1; 8 nucleotides match TRBD2. This CDR3 comprises 16 residues. CDR1 SEHNR and CDR2 FQNEAQ come from the germline V gene (reference sequence). The ends lost 5 bases at V and 1 base at J; junction bases unmatched: 7. CDR3 region: CASSNGGARSYNEQFF. As DNA, the CDR3 is TGTGCCAGCAGCAACGGGGGGGCCCGATCCTACAATGAGCAGTTCTTC.

The chain employs TRBV7-8 and TRBJ2-2; a possible D gene is TRBD2 (6 bases). Germline CDR1 and CDR2: SGHVS and FQNEAQ. The length of the CDR3 is 16 residues. Trimming cost V 5 bases and J 7 bases, with 20 bases left between them. CDR3 loop: CASSLGGLGSYGELFF. The CDR3 DNA reads TGTGCCAGCAGCCTGGGAGGACTTGGCTCCTACGGGGAGCTGTTTTTT. Full variable domain (outside the CDR3, taken from reference TRBV7-8 and TRBJ2-2): GAGVSQSPRYKVAKRGQDVALRCDPISGHVSLFWYQQALGQGPEFLTYFQNEAQLDKSGLPSDRFFAERPEGSVSTLKIQRTQQEDSAVYLCASSLGGLGSYGELFFGEGSRLTVL.

This chain uses TRBV6-1 with TRBJ1-2; the match to TRBD1 covers 7 bases. The CDR3 is 15 amino acids. After removal of 0 bases from V and 3 bases from J, the junction contained 4 bases not matched to a gene. Germline assignment: CDR1 MNHNS and CDR2 SASEGT. CDR3 sequence reads: CASSEAGTGDYGYTF. CDR3 nucleotide sequence: TGTGCCAGCAGTGAAGCAGGAACAGGGGACTATGGCTACACCTTC.

This chain joins TRBV5-1 and TRBJ2-5; D gene ambiguous. Germline CDR1 is SGHRS and CDR2 is YFSETQ. V was trimmed by 3 bases and J by 0 bases, leaving 9 bases between them. The CDR3 loop spans 14 amino acids. CDR3 sequence reads: CASSSATYQETQYF. The DNA for the CDR3 is TGCGCCAGCAGCTCAGCGACTTACCAAGAGACCCAGTACTTC.

The chain recombines TRBV11-2 with TRBJ2-3, with unresolved D. The CDR3 covers 15 residues. The V gene's germline CDR1 is SGHAT and CDR2 FQNNGV. V lost 1 base to trimming and J lost 6 bases, with 14 bases between them. CDR3 region: CASSLVWQATDTQYF. CDR3 nucleotide sequence: TGTGCCAGCAGCTTAGTTTGGCAGGCCACGGATACGCAGTATTTT.

This chain connects TRBV27 to TRBJ2-7, with unresolved D. Germline values: CDR1 MNHEY, CDR2 SMNVEV (reference sequence). The CDR3 contains 14 residues. The ends were cut back, 1 base at V and 2 bases at J, with 9 bases in the middle. The DNA for the CDR3 is TGTGCCAGCAGTTTATATGGCGGCACCTACGAGCAGTACTTC. Its translation: CASSLYGGTYEQYF.

This chain links TRBV6-2 or TRBV6-3 with TRBJ1-3; D call uncertain. The CDR3 is 11 amino acids. CDR1 and CDR2 from the germline V gene are MNHEY and SVGEGT. V was trimmed by 2 bases and J by 8 bases, leaving 4 bases between them. This CDR3 reads CASSYPDTIYF. In DNA, the CDR3 is TGTGCCAGCAGTTACCCAGACACCATATATTTT.

The rearrangement uses TRBV18 and TRBJ1-6; D is perhaps TRBD1 (5 bases). The germline gives CDR1 KGHSH, CDR2 LQKENI. The CDR3 totals 15 residues. Trimming took 6 bases from V and 8 from J, leaving 17 bases between them. CDR3 nucleotide sequence: TGTGCCAGCTCGACAGCACGACGTGGGGATTCACCCCTCCACTTT. Its translation is CASSTARRGDSPLHF.

The V and J genes are TRBV5-4 and TRBJ1-1; 8 bases line up with TRBD1. Germline V gene data show CDR1 as SGHNT and CDR2 as YYREEE (reference sequence). The CDR3 runs 13 residues. V dropped 4 bases and J dropped 3; count of bases not matched to a gene: 2. CDR3 sequence (DNA): TGTGCCAGCAGCACGGACAGGGACACTGAAGCTTTCTTT. This encodes CASSTDRDTEAFF.

V and J are TRBV6-2 or TRBV6-3 and TRBJ1-6; D is perhaps TRBD1 (5 bases). V dropped 5 bases and J dropped 12 bases, with 11 bases sitting between them. CDR1 and CDR2 from the germline V gene are MNHEY and SVGEGT. This CDR3 is 12 amino acids long. The DNA for the CDR3 is TGTGCCAGCAGTCAGGGCTCTAGACCCCTCCACTTT. Translated, it gives CASSQGSRPLHF.

The CDR3 nucleotides are TGTGCCATCAGTCCTGGGACAGGCCAGAACACTGAAGCTTTCTTT. Translation: CAISPGTGQNTEAFF. The chain couples TRBV10-3 to TRBJ1-1; TRBD1 matches at 8 bases. The CDR3 covers 15 residues. CDR1 ENHRY and CDR2 SYGVKD come from the germline V gene. J was trimmed by 1 base and V by 5 bases; bases with no gene match: 6.

This clone was seen once. The rearrangement links TRBV2 to TRBJ1-2; possible D gene TRBD1, 5 bases. CDR1 SNHLY and CDR2 FYNNEI come from the germline V gene. The CDR3 has 15 amino acids. The ends were cut back, 5 bases at V and 0 bases at J, with 13 bases in the middle. The CDR3 DNA reads as TGTGCCAGCAGTCTAAGACAGTTAGCTAACTATGGCTACACCTTC. It codes for CASSLRQLANYGYTF.